The clone carrying this TCR beta chain occurred a few times. Its target is unknown. The sample belongs to a study of regulatory T cells in long-lasting Graves disease. CDR3 length equals 14 residues. Germline lookup yields CDR1 GTSNPN and CDR2 SVGIG (reference sequence). Trimming took off 5 bases at V and 6 bases at J, with 17 bases between the two ends. Study-wide findings and caveats: Rather than thyroid tissue, only peripheral blood underwent study. There were preferences for TRBV28, TRBJ1-2 and TRBJ2-5 in persistent disease.

Described time point: newly diagnosed GD, antithyroid drugs for less than 3 months. Extracted PBMC RNA gave rise to the TCR library. CDR3-region Arm-PCR and iRepertoire HTBI primers produced the TCR beta libraries. TCRdb recomputed calls from the multiplex PCR reads with MiXCR, one row per CDR3 protein. The sample holds 550,000 or so distinct CDR3 sequences, around 13% seen once. These data are also associated with another study on T cells in Graves' hyperthyroidism and ophthalmopathy. From that study: First-round RT-PCR of the TCR CDR3 relied on the HTBI primer set.

This chain connects TRBV30 to TRBJ2-1; D is perhaps TRBD2 (6 bases). The source was peripheral blood mononuclear cells (PBMCs), collected at new diagnosis, from a patient treated with antithyroid drugs. The receptor comes from a woman in her twenties or thirties with Graves disease. The CDR3 DNA sequence: TGTGCCTGGGGGCGACTAGATCTATTCAATGAGCAGTTCTTC. Its translation is CAWGRLDLFNEQFF.